Presented here are 29 T cell receptor beta chains from one specimen sequenced in a study of shared clonotypes between healthy human individuals. Repertoires were generated with immunoSEQ multiplex PCR, while TCRdb's copy carries only in-frame clones and drops some. This table has millions of clones, roughly 95% appearing once. In the naive CD8 group, cells lacked CD45RO and were positively selected for CCR7, so terminally differentiated effector memory CD45RA+ cells were left out. The sequencing sample was made of naive CD8+ T cells sorted from blood. The receptors shown here come from a man aged 18 to 35 in good health.

In the case of this clone: Additional DNA sequences in this sample encode the identical CDR3. V usage is TRBV30 and J usage is TRBJ2-3, with D possibly matching TRBD1 (6 bases). The length of the CDR3 is 15 residues. Looked up from germline, CDR1 is GTSNPN and CDR2 is SVGIG (reference sequence). V shed 0 bases and J shed 3 bases, with 13 bases lying between them. CDR3 amino acids: CAWSVGGLGTDTQYF. The CDR3 coding sequence is TGTGCCTGGAGTGTAGGGGGTCTTGGGACAGATACGCAGTATTTT.

This sequence joins TRBV9 and TRBJ1-1, with D uncertain. Trimming shortened V by 3 bases and J by 5 bases, and 11 bases separated the two germline ends. Germline loops: CDR1 SGDLS, CDR2 YYNGEE. The CDR3 totals 13 residues. CDR3 in amino acids: CASSAPRETEAFF. The CDR3 DNA reads TGTGCCAGCAGCGCTCCTAGGGAGACTGAAGCTTTCTTT.

This clone was observed a few times. It is likely a read error, because the conserved phenylalanine at the end of the CDR3 is missing. No DNA is shown, since the ends of the CDR3 on it are uncertain; the CDR3 is the one TCRdb lists. The genes are TRBV7-2 and TRBJ1-2. CDR1 and CDR2 from the germline V gene are SGHTA and FQGNSA. With termini counted, the CDR3 has 12 amino acids. CDR3 sequence: CASSSWKEPQEV.

V gene TRBV9 combines with J gene TRBJ2-1; 10 bases match TRBD1. Trimming took 0 bases from V and 8 from J; bases not matched to a gene: 5. The CDR3 loop spans 15 amino acids. Germline loops: CDR1 SGDLS, CDR2 YYNGEE. The CDR3 DNA reads as TGTGCCAGCAGCGTAGATGGGACAGGGGTTGATGAGCAGTTCTTC. Protein product: CASSVDGTGVDEQFF.

This chain uses TRBV5-6 with TRBJ1-1; D call uncertain. V was clipped by 2 bases and J by 0 bases, with 8 bases between them. The CDR3 contains 14 residues. Germline V gene lookup returns CDR1 SGHDT and CDR2 YYEEEE. The CDR3: CASSFRPVNTEAFF. CDR3 DNA sequence: TGTGCCAGCAGCTTCAGACCGGTGAACACTGAAGCTTTCTTT.

The rearrangement uses TRBV7-8 and TRBJ2-5, with 9 bases lining up with TRBD1. Per the germline V gene, CDR1 is SGHVS and CDR2 is FQNEAQ. The CDR3 runs 16 residues. J was trimmed by 6 bases and V by 2 bases; bases with no gene match: 10. This CDR3 is CASSLLPGTGRQTQYF. The DNA of the CDR3 is TGTGCCAGCAGCTTACTCCCCGGGACAGGGCGACAGACCCAGTACTTC.

The chain links TRBV7-9 to TRBJ2-3; D gene unclear. CDR1 and CDR2 (germline): SEHNR, FQNEAQ (reference sequence). The CDR3 loop spans 14 amino acids. With 7 bases removed from V and 0 bases from J, the gap between germline ends came to 11 bases. CDR3 bases: TGTGCCAGCACTCTAGGCTGGAGCACAGATACGCAGTATTTT. Protein product: CASTLGWSTDTQYF. The full variable domain, in which reference TRBV7-9 and TRBJ2-3 provide the parts outside the CDR3, is DTGVSQNPRHKITKRGQNVTFRCDPISEHNRLYWYRQTLGQGPEFLTYFQNEAQLEKSRLLSDRFSAERPKGSFSTLEIQRTEQGDSAMYLCASTLGWSTDTQYFGPGTRLTVL.

The chain joins TRBV6-5 to TRBJ1-1; D call uncertain. Germline V gene lookup returns CDR1 MNHEY and CDR2 SVGAGI. The germline V and J ends were trimmed by 7 bases and 7 bases, with 7 bases remaining between them. The CDR3 is made up of 10 amino acids. Here the CDR3 reads CASMGYEAFF. CDR3 nucleotide sequence: TGTGCCAGCATGGGCTATGAAGCTTTCTTT.

This chain joins TRBV4-3 and TRBJ2-3; no firm D call. Trimming took off 1 base at V and 2 bases at J, with 10 bases between the two ends. This CDR3 has 15 residues. Looked up from germline, CDR1 is LGHNA and CDR2 is YSLEER. CDR3 amino acids: CASSQVWRSTDTQYF. In DNA, the CDR3 is TGCGCCAGCAGCCAAGTCTGGCGGTCCACAGATACGCAGTATTTT.

The chain uses TRBV27 and TRBJ2-3, with D perhaps matching TRBD2 (5 bases). Per germline, CDR1 MNHEY and CDR2 SMNVEV (reference sequence). The germline V and J ends were trimmed by 4 bases and 5 bases, with 19 bases remaining between them. There are 16 residues in the CDR3. CDR3 in DNA: TGTGCCAGCAGTTCCCCCGTGGAGGAGGAACAAGATACGCAGTATTTT. It is translated as CASSSPVEEEQDTQYF.

V and J are TRBV27 and TRBJ2-1; no clear D gene. This CDR3 is built from 15 residues. Trimming stripped 3 bases from V and 6 bases from J, with 15 bases between. Germline loops: CDR1 MNHEY, CDR2 SMNVEV (reference sequence). CDR3 nucleotides: TGTGCCAGCAGTTTTAGGGCCTCCTTATCCAATGAGCAGTTCTTC. Translated, it gives CASSFRASLSNEQFF.

Remarks on this clone: This sample also contains other DNA sequences that code for the same CDR3. The genes are TRBV5-1 and TRBJ2-7, with D possibly being TRBD1 (5 bases). The V and J ends lost 1 base and 6 bases respectively, with 8 bases between them. There are 12 residues in the CDR3. Germline CDR1 is SGHRS and CDR2 is YFSETQ. The CDR3 DNA sequence: TGCGCCAGCAGCTTGACAGGCGCCGAGCAGTACTTC. This sequence encodes CASSLTGAEQYF.

This chain links TRBV5-4 with TRBJ2-7; 7 bases agree with TRBD2. V lost 4 bases and J lost 0; bases outside the gene matches: 16. This CDR3 has 18 amino acids. Per germline, CDR1 SGHNT and CDR2 YYREEE (reference sequence). This CDR3 reads CASSERAGPKISSYEQYF. Here the CDR3 DNA reads TGTGCCAGCAGCGAACGAGCGGGGCCCAAAATTAGCTCCTACGAGCAGTACTTC.

The chain couples TRBV6-6 to TRBJ2-1, with 11 bases that match TRBD2. The V and J ends lost 5 bases and 6 bases, in that order; junction bases with no gene match: 6. This CDR3 has 15 residues. Looked up from germline, CDR1 is MNHNY and CDR2 is SVGAGI (reference sequence). CDR3 bases: TGTGCCAGCAGTCCCTCGGGACTAGCGGCCAATGAGCAGTTCTTC. Amino acid sequence: CASSPSGLAANEQFF.

For this clone: Other DNA sequences within the sample encode an identical CDR3. This chain uses TRBV2 with TRBJ1-4; a possible D gene is TRBD1 (5 bases). CDR1 is SNHLY, CDR2 FYNNEI, per germline. The CDR3 has 14 residues. V shed 7 bases and J shed 3 bases, with 12 bases lying between them. The CDR3 region has the DNA TGTGCCAGCACCGACAGACTGCCTAATGAAAAACTGTTTTTT. Encoded protein: CASTDRLPNEKLFF.

The chain has TRBV6-5 and TRBJ2-1; 14 bases agree with TRBD2. This CDR3 contains 15 residues. The germline CDR1 and CDR2 sequences are MNHEY and SVGAGI. After removal of 6 bases from V and 6 bases from J, the junction contained 4 bases not matched to a gene. This chain's CDR3 is CASSPGTSGSNEQFF. CDR3 in DNA: TGTGCCAGCAGCCCCGGGACTAGCGGGAGCAATGAGCAGTTCTTC.

V usage is TRBV15 and J usage is TRBJ1-4; possible D gene TRBD1, 6 bases. Germline loops: CDR1 LNHNV, CDR2 YYDKDF (reference sequence). CDR3 length: 16 residues. The V end was cut by 0 bases, the J end by 4 bases, with 12 bases between. The CDR3 reads CATSRDPPGVNEKLFF. In DNA, the CDR3 is TGTGCCACCAGCAGAGATCCGCCAGGGGTTAATGAAAAACTGTTTTTT. Combining the CDR3 with reference TRBV15 and TRBJ1-4 gives the whole variable domain DAMVIQNPRYQVTQFGKPVTLSCSQTLNHNVMYWYQQKSSQAPKLLFHYYDKDFNNEADTPDNFQSRRPNTSFCFLDIRSPGLGDTAMYLCATSRDPPGVNEKLFFGSGTQLSVL.

This rearrangement joins TRBV13 to TRBJ2-4; D unclear. The CDR3 has 17 amino acids. The germline V gene encodes CDR1 PRHDT and CDR2 FYEKMQ (reference sequence). Trimming pared 5 bases from V and 6 bases from J, leaving 23 bases between. CDR3 in DNA: TGTGCCAGCAGCAGCGACTTAGGTTCTCATGAAGGAAACATTCAGTACTTC. It encodes CASSSDLGSHEGNIQYF.

The V call is TRBV27, the J call TRBJ2-7; the match to TRBD1 covers 7 bases. The germline CDR1 and CDR2 sequences are MNHEY and SMNVEV (reference sequence). CDR3 size: 14 residues. Trimming took 2 bases from V and 12 from J; bases not matched to a gene: 13. The chain's CDR3 is CASSLTGAGFVWYF. CDR3 nucleotides: TGTGCCAGCAGTTTAACAGGGGCTGGTTTCGTATGGTACTTC.

The chain couples TRBV5-1 to TRBJ2-7, with TRBD1 matching over 7 bases. The length of the CDR3 is 14 residues. Germline lookup yields CDR1 SGHRS and CDR2 YFSETQ. V gave up 5 bases and J gave up 4 bases; unmatched junction bases: 9. CDR3 coding DNA: TGCGCCAGCAGACCCGAGACAGGGCGGTACGAGCAGTACTTC. It is translated as CASRPETGRYEQYF.

The rearrangement joins TRBV5-6 to TRBJ2-3; D not resolved. This CDR3 has 15 amino acids. Trimming pared 4 bases from V and 4 bases from J, leaving 16 bases between. CDR1 is SGHDT, CDR2 YYEEEE, per germline. The CDR3 DNA reads TGTGCCAGCAGCGTTCTACCGTTCGCGGCAGATACGCAGTATTTT. This sequence encodes CASSVLPFAADTQYF.

Worth noting for this clone: This specimen includes other DNA sequences encoding the same CDR3. The chain links TRBV7-2 to TRBJ1-3; the D is unclear. This CDR3 contains 14 residues. CDR1 SGHTA and CDR2 FQGNSA come from the germline V gene. Trimming cost V 0 bases and J 1 base, with 4 bases left between them. CDR3 residues: CASSLAGSGNTIYF. CDR3 nucleotides: TGTGCCAGCAGCTTAGCCGGGTCTGGAAACACCATATATTTT.

A remark on this clone: The junction shows a germline mismatch at one end, possibly a read error. CDR3 sequence: CASSPGRFYEQYF. The CDR3 DNA is TGTGCTAGCAGCCCAGGTCGCTTCTACGAGCAGTACTTC. The chain has TRBV7-7 and TRBJ2-7; D gene unclear. Germline V gene lookup returns CDR1 SSHAT and CDR2 FNYEAQ (reference sequence). This CDR3 is 13 amino acids long.

The V gene is TRBV30, the J gene TRBJ2-7, with D possibly called TRBD1 or TRBD2 (5 bases each). Germline V lookup: CDR1 GTSNPN, CDR2 SVGIG (reference sequence). This CDR3 region has 13 residues. Trimming cost V 2 bases and J 0 bases, with 8 bases left between them. CDR3 protein: CAWSWDLSYEQYF. DNA of the CDR3: TGTGCCTGGAGTTGGGACCTCTCCTACGAGCAGTACTTC.

The chain has TRBV5-1 and TRBJ2-5; 9 nucleotides line up with TRBD1. The J call is uncertain, as TRBJ2-7 better fits the DNA end. The CDR3 extends over 14 amino acids. Germline V gene data show CDR1 as SGHRS and CDR2 as YFSETQ. The DNA for the CDR3 is TGCGCCAGCAGACCCGGGACAGGGTCCTACGAGCAGTACTTC. It specifies CASRPGTGSYEQYF.

The V and J genes are TRBV13 and TRBJ2-2, with unresolved D. The V end lost 5 bases, the J end lost 2 bases, and 15 bases lay between the germline ends. Germline V gene data show CDR1 as PRHDT and CDR2 as FYEKMQ (reference sequence). This CDR3 region has 16 residues. CDR3 residues: CASSPPQVFNTGELFF. The CDR3 DNA is TGTGCCAGCAGCCCTCCCCAGGTATTCAACACCGGGGAGCTGTTTTTT.

V and J are TRBV9 and TRBJ2-1; 8 bases map to TRBD2. CDR1 and CDR2 from the germline V gene are SGDLS and YYNGEE. The length of the CDR3 is 15 residues. V was pared by 4 bases and J by 7 bases, with 10 bases of the junction left unmatched. The CDR3 protein is CASSRGGRLLNEQFF. CDR3 sequence (DNA): TGTGCCAGCAGCCGGGGGGGCCGCCTGCTGAATGAGCAGTTCTTC.

V is TRBV13 and J is TRBJ2-1; D ambiguous. Germline lookup yields CDR1 PRHDT and CDR2 FYEKMQ (reference sequence). Trimming cost V 0 bases and J 4 bases, with 19 bases left between them. The CDR3 runs to 18 residues. This CDR3 reads CASSLGLNHGWGYNEQFF. The CDR3 DNA sequence: TGTGCCAGCAGCTTAGGCCTAAACCACGGGTGGGGTTACAATGAGCAGTTCTTC.

This chain links TRBV5-1 with TRBJ2-7, with 14 positions matching TRBD2. The CDR3 extends over 17 amino acids. Germline CDR1 SGHRS, CDR2 YFSETQ. The V gene end was trimmed by 4 bases and the J gene end by 3 bases; junction bases not matched to a gene: 9. CDR3 protein: CASSPGTSGGYFYEQYF. The CDR3 coding sequence is TGCGCCAGCAGCCCAGGGACTAGCGGGGGATATTTCTACGAGCAGTACTTC.